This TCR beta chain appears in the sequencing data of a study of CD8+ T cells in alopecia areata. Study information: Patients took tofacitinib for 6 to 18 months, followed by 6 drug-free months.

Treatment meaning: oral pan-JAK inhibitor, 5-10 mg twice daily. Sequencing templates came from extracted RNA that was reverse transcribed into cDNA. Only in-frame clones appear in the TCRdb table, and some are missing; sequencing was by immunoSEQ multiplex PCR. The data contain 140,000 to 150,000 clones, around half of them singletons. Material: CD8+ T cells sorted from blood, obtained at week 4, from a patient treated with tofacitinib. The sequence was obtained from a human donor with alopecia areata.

CDR3 protein: CALGAAGNTGELFF. The DNA for the CDR3 is TGTGCCCTAGGGGCAGCGGGGAACACCGGGGAGCTGTTTTTT. The rearrangement joins TRBV5-4 to TRBJ2-2, with D perhaps TRBD2 (6 bases). Germline V gene sequence: CDR1 SGHNT, CDR2 YYREEE (reference sequence). This CDR3 spans 14 amino acids. V shed 10 bases and J shed 1 base, with 14 bases lying between them.